The present TCR beta chain was sequenced within a study of blood T cells in healthy people across ages. This clonotype appeared many times. Its target is unknown. Peripheral blood samples of around 11 milliliters were drawn from each donor. Per sample, no less than 6 micrograms of total RNA were extracted. The CDR3 sequence is 14 residues long. Trimming took 5 bases from V and 6 from J, leaving 16 bases between them. CDR1 is SGHTA and CDR2 is FQGTGA in the germline V gene. Sample-barcoded 5' priming and a J-beta primer mix drove a second PCR of roughly 7 to 11 cycles. From each sample, at least 3 million paired-end reads containing CDR3 were obtained. TCRdb re-called the 5' RACE reads with MiXCR, one entry per CDR3 protein. Of approximately 680,000 distinct CDR3 sequences listed, approximately 31% are singletons. Points from the study as a whole: The long-lived group displayed more naive CD4+ cells, plus higher diversity, than the aged donors did.

The sequenced sample consisted of blood. The chain combines TRBV7-3 with TRBJ1-2, with D tentatively TRBD1 (5 bases). The clonotype was recovered from a woman older than 75 in good health. The CDR3 nucleotides are TGTGCCAGCAGCCCACTGGGACCCTCGGATGGCTACACCTTC. Translated: CASSPLGPSDGYTF.